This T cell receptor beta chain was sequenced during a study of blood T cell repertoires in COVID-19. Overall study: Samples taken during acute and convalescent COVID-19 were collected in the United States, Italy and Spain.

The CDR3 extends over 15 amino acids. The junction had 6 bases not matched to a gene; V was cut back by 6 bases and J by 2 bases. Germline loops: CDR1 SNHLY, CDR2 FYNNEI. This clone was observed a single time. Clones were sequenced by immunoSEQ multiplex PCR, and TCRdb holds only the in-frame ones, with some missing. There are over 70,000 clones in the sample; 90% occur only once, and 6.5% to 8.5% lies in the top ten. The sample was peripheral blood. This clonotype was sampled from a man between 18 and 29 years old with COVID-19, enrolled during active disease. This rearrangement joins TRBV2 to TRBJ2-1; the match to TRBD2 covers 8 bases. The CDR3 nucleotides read TGTGCCAGCAGCGCAACTAGCGGACCCTACAATGAGCAGTTCTTC. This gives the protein CASSATSGPYNEQFF. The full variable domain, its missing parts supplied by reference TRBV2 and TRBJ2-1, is EPEVTQTPSHQVTQMGQEVILRCVPISNHLYFYWYRQILGQKVEFLVSFYNNEISEKSEIFDDQFSVERPDGSNFTLKIRSTKLEDSAMYFCASSATSGPYNEQFFGPGTRLTVL.